The 17 T cell receptor beta chains presented below share a single source sample, sequenced in a study of CXCR3-negative and CXCR3-positive naive CD8 T cells. No cognate antigen is known for these TCRs. Preparation of TRB cDNA libraries relied on 5' RACE carrying UMI labels. TCRdb re-called the 5' RACE reads and catalogs CDR3 proteins one per entry, DNA excluded. This sample contains over 100,000 distinct CDR3 sequences. Notes on the study in general: Researchers report that CXCR3-positive naive cells carry more hydrophobic TRB CDR3s than CXCR3-negative naive cells.

Material: naive CXCR3+ CD8+ T cells from blood. Subset noted: CD45RO-CCR7+CD27+CD95- naive CD8+ T cells expressing CXCR3 (TNR3+). The source is a human donor in good health. Some clones in this sample may be carry-over from other donors' samples.

V gene TRBV28 combines with J gene TRBJ2-1; there is no DNA to check the TCRdb D call of TRBD1. CDR1 is MDHEN and CDR2 is SYDVKM in the germline V gene. The CDR3 is 16 amino acids. The CDR3 region is CASSSPGQGRYNEQFF.

Here the CDR3 reads CAISRTDSNTGELFF. This rearrangement joins TRBV10-3 to TRBJ2-2; TCRdb lists TRBD1, though no DNA is available to test this call. Germline V CDR1 and CDR2: ENHRY, SYGVKD. The CDR3 totals 15 residues.

The chain couples TRBV10-2 to TRBJ2-5. The CDR3 length is 11 residues. Per germline, CDR1 WSHSY and CDR2 SAAADI. This chain's CDR3 is CASNDGGTQYF.

The gene calls are TRBV11-2 and TRBJ2-7. This CDR3 comprises 14 residues. Germline loops: CDR1 SGHAT, CDR2 FQNNGV. CDR3 residues: CASSPLWGTYEQYF.

The J gene is TRBJ2-5, the V gene TRBV11-2; TCRdb's D call, TRBD2, is unchecked because there is no DNA. Per germline, CDR1 SGHAT and CDR2 FQNNGV. The CDR3 is 14 residues long. The CDR3 reads CASRGPGLQETQYF.

CDR3 residues: CASSLLGQGAGETQYF. V and J are TRBV27 and TRBJ2-5; the TCRdb call, TRBD1, lacks DNA for checking. The CDR3 length is 16 residues. Germline V gene data show CDR1 as MNHEY and CDR2 as SMNVEV (reference sequence).

The genes are TRBV7-8 and TRBJ2-1; TCRdb's D call, TRBD1, is unchecked because there is no DNA. Germline loops: CDR1 SGHVS, CDR2 FQNEAQ. The CDR3 consists of 16 residues. The CDR3 spells CASSATGPHTYNEQFF.

The chain has TRBV7-9 and TRBJ1-1; TCRdb returns TRBD1, unconfirmable since there is no DNA. Per germline, CDR1 SEHNR and CDR2 FQNEAQ (reference sequence). The CDR3 extends over 14 amino acids. The CDR3 sequence is CASSLGQTNTEAFF.

The chain joins TRBV3-1 to TRBJ2-7; the TCRdb D gene call, TRBD2, has no DNA to confirm it. The CDR3 length is 15 residues. Germline-derived CDR1 and CDR2 are LGHDT and YNNKEL (reference sequence). The CDR3 here is CASRATSGLSYEQYF.

The rearrangement joins TRBV11-2 to TRBJ2-7; TCRdb returns TRBD2, unconfirmable since there is no DNA. The V gene's germline CDR1 is SGHAT and CDR2 FQNNGV. The CDR3 runs 15 residues. CDR3 sequence reads: CASSLGGSQVYEQYF. The variable domain in full, completed from reference TRBV11-2 and TRBJ2-7, reads EAGVAQSPRYKIIEKRQSVAFWCNPISGHATLYWYQQILGQGPKLLIQFQNNGVVDDSQLPKDRFSAERLKGVDSTLKIQPAKLEDSAVYLCASSLGGSQVYEQYFGPGTRLTVT.

The chain employs TRBV15 and TRBJ1-1. Germline CDR1 reads LNHNV; CDR2 reads YYDKDF (reference sequence). The CDR3 extends over 14 amino acids. CDR3 region: CATSRVRMNTEAFF.

The V gene is TRBV25-1, the J gene TRBJ1-2. From germline, CDR1 is MGHDK and CDR2 SYGVNS. CDR3 length: 16 amino acids. CDR3 residues: CASSGWAGDSDYGYTF.

The chain uses TRBV5-6 and TRBJ1-2; the D gene TCRdb calls, TRBD1, cannot be checked with no DNA. The CDR3 has 14 residues. Germline V gene data show CDR1 as SGHDT and CDR2 as YYEEEE. CDR3 in amino acids: CASSLIRGQNGYTF.

The genes are TRBV7-9 and TRBJ2-7; as DNA is missing, the TRBD1 call by TCRdb cannot be tested. The germline V gene encodes CDR1 SEHNR and CDR2 FQNEAQ (reference sequence). The CDR3 covers 15 residues. CDR3: CASSPHLGQGYEQYF. Variable domain in full (rest from reference TRBV7-9 and TRBJ2-7): DTGVSQNPRHKITKRGQNVTFRCDPISEHNRLYWYRQTLGQGPEFLTYFQNEAQLEKSRLLSDRFSAERPKGSFSTLEIQRTEQGDSAMYLCASSPHLGQGYEQYFGPGTRLTVT.

The CDR3 sequence is CASGDRDRGLYEQYF. The chain carries TRBV5-1 and TRBJ2-7; TCRdb's D call, TRBD1, is unchecked because there is no DNA. The length of the CDR3 is 15 residues. Germline loops: CDR1 SGHRS, CDR2 YFSETQ.

The chain is built from TRBV4-3 and TRBJ2-1; TCRdb designates TRBD2, a call that cannot be tested without DNA. Germline CDR1 LGHNA, CDR2 YSLEER. CDR3 length equals 16 residues. CDR3 region: CASSQESSGVYNEQFF.

The CDR3 spells CASTLGGGNTGELFF. The rearrangement links TRBV28 to TRBJ2-2; the D call of TRBD1 rests on TCRdb alone, since no DNA is present to check it. Germline lookup yields CDR1 MDHEN and CDR2 SYDVKM. CDR3 length: 15 residues.